Many counts were recorded for the clone carrying this T cell receptor beta chain. The sample is drawn from a study of regulatory T cells in long-lasting Graves disease. The CDR3 totals 13 residues. V was shortened by 10 bases and J by 1 base, with 13 bases between the two germline ends. The germline gives CDR1 MNHNS, CDR2 SASEGT. Described time point: newly diagnosed GD, antithyroid drugs for less than 3 months. With RNA extracted from PBMCs as input, the TCR library was made. Through Arm-PCR of CDR3 regions and iRepertoire HTBI primers, TCR beta libraries were built. TCRdb passed the multiplex PCR reads through MiXCR, listing each CDR3 protein once. The sample includes more than 400,000 distinct CDR3 sequences, around 17% of them seen just once. The same sample was also used in a study of T cells in Graves' hyperthyroidism and ophthalmopathy. As that report states: Primed by the HTBI set, a first-round RT-PCR was run on the TCR CDR3. Ophthalmopathy cases were set apart from stable hyperthyroidism by a 13 V-J model.

The chain employs TRBV6-1 and TRBJ1-1, with no clear D. This material consisted of peripheral blood mononuclear cells (PBMCs), taken at new diagnosis, from a patient treated with antithyroid drugs. This clonotype was obtained from a woman in her twenties or thirties with Graves disease. The CDR3, as DNA: TGTGCCACCGGACGTCGTAGGAACACTGAAGCTTTCTTT. Its protein product is CATGRRRNTEAFF.